The clone carrying this T cell receptor beta chain was detected a few times. TCRdb independently ran MiXCR on the RT-PCR reads; one entry per CDR3 protein. There are more than 450,000 distinct CDR3 sequences in the sample; approximately 11% occur only once, and about 10% lies in the top ten. The entry originates in a study of response to subunit inactivated influenza vaccine. V shed 1 base and J 4 bases; nucleotides not matched to a gene: 2. The germline V gene encodes CDR1 LGHNA and CDR2 YSLEER. The length of the CDR3 is 15 residues. The sample also formed part of further work on T cells expressing NK-cell markers. That investigation notes: It was by 5'RACE template switching with UMIs that TCR beta cDNA was made. Sorted CD3+CD56-NKG2C+, CD3+CD56+NKG2C+ and CD3+CD56+NKG2C- T cells supplied the TCR beta repertoires. Most of the eight sequenced donors tested HCMV-seropositive; one tested seronegative. NKG2C+ dominant clonotypes from over five donors made up about 1.0-8% of CD8+ T cells. It is unclear if expanded NKG2C-expressing clones target HCMV antigens.

Specimen: PBMCs from blood, collected on the day of vaccination. The V gene is TRBV4-3, the J gene TRBJ2-1, with 9 bases aligning to TRBD1. This TCR was recovered from a man over 45 who received an inactivated influenza vaccine. Here the CDR3 DNA reads TGCGCCAGCAGCCAAGGGACAGGGGTTTACAATGAGCAGTTCTTC. Amino acid sequence: CASSQGTGVYNEQFF.